These 23 T cell receptor beta chains originate from one sample sequenced in a study of CD8 T cells in ankylosing spondylitis. Findings and limits, study-wide: Seemingly characteristic of ankylosing spondylitis blood was a TCR beta motif consisting of about 8 highly homologous variants.

Their antigens are not known. TCRdb passed the 5' RACE reads through MiXCR, listing each CDR3 protein once. The table has more than 650,000 distinct CDR3 sequences, 12% seen once. Material for sequencing was blood, either unsorted or a sorted T cell fraction (not recorded which). These receptors came from a male donor with ankylosing spondylitis.

This clonotype was recorded many times. V and J are TRBV20-1 and TRBJ2-7; 7 bases agree with TRBD1. The J segment lost 3 bases and the V segment lost 7 bases, leaving 6 bases of the junction unmatched. Germline CDR1 and CDR2: DFQATT and SNEGSKA (reference sequence). The CDR3 is 12 residues long. The CDR3 region has the DNA TGCAGTGGACAGGGAATGAACTACGAGCAGTACTTC. Translated, it gives CSGQGMNYEQYF.

The rearrangement links TRBV29-1 to TRBJ2-1, with D perhaps TRBD1 or TRBD2 (5 bases each). There are 15 residues in the CDR3. The ends were cut back, 7 bases at V and 9 bases at J, with 25 bases in the middle. Germline V lookup: CDR1 SQVTM, CDR2 ANQGSEA. The CDR3 DNA sequence: TGCAGCGCCGGGGACGGCGCACGGCGAAGCGGTGAGCAGTTCTTC. Protein sequence: CSAGDGARRSGEQFF.

This clonotype was observed a handful of times. The chain uses TRBV6-2 or TRBV6-3 and TRBJ2-5; D perhaps matches TRBD2 (6 bases). Germline V gives CDR1 MNHEY, CDR2 SVGEGT. The CDR3 covers 15 residues. V lost 2 bases and J 1 base, leaving 11 bases between the germline ends. The CDR3 spells CASSYPGLGQETQYF. The CDR3 region has the DNA TGTGCCAGCAGTTACCCGGGACTTGGCCAAGAGACCCAGTACTTC.

This clonotype was observed at least ten times. J is TRBJ2-1 and V is TRBV12-3 or TRBV12-4; 8 positions agree with TRBD2. The ends lost 4 bases at V and 15 bases at J; junction bases unmatched: 5. This CDR3 contains 11 residues. CDR3 nucleotide sequence: TGTGCCAGCAGTTATACGGGAGGGCCGTTCTTC. Translation gives CASSYTGGPFF.

The V gene is TRBV20-1, the J gene TRBJ2-5, with D perhaps given as TRBD1 or TRBD2 (5 bases each). CDR1 is DFQATT and CDR2 is SNEGSKA in the germline V gene (reference sequence). Trimming took 5 bases from V and 4 from J, leaving 14 bases between them. There are 13 residues in the CDR3. CDR3 sequence reads: CSAVHRRIETQYF. The CDR3 DNA reads as TGCAGTGCTGTCCACAGGAGGATAGAGACCCAGTACTTC.

The rearrangement joins TRBV20-1 to TRBJ2-5; 13 positions agree with TRBD2. Germline lookup yields CDR1 DFQATT and CDR2 SNEGSKA (reference sequence). CDR3 size: 17 residues. V shed 4 bases and J 2 bases; nucleotides not matched to a gene: 10. The CDR3 region has the DNA TGCAGTGCTATTCGACTAGCGGGGGGACCAAATCAAGAGACCCAGTACTTC. This sequence encodes CSAIRLAGGPNQETQYF.

This clonotype showed up just a few times. The V call is TRBV29-1, the J call TRBJ1-3, with D unresolved. The CDR3 spans 16 residues. Germline loops: CDR1 SQVTM, CDR2 ANQGSEA. V was pared by 3 bases and J by 2 bases, with 17 bases between. The CDR3 sequence: CSVEGLLGFAGNTIYF. CDR3 bases: TGCAGCGTTGAGGGATTGCTTGGGTTTGCTGGAAACACCATATATTTT.

This clonotype has a handful of counts. This sequence joins TRBV24-1 and TRBJ2-6; the D is unclear. CDR3 size: 15 residues. Germline CDR1 is KGHDR and CDR2 is SFDVKD. Trimming took 7 bases from V and 0 from J, leaving 9 bases between them. Here the CDR3 reads CATRSLDSGANVLTF. The CDR3 nucleotides read TGTGCCACCAGGAGCCTAGACTCTGGGGCCAACGTCCTGACTTTC.

This clonotype was observed a handful of times. The chain joins TRBV10-3 to TRBJ1-1; TRBD1 matches 8 bases. J gave up 3 bases and V 5 bases, and 5 bases lay outside the gene matches. This CDR3 is 14 amino acids long. CDR1 is ENHRY, CDR2 SYGVKD, per germline. This CDR3 reads CAISRQGPDTEAFF. The CDR3 coding sequence is TGTGCCATCAGTAGACAGGGGCCCGACACTGAAGCTTTCTTT.

V usage is TRBV6-2 or TRBV6-3 and J usage is TRBJ2-7; D remains ambiguous. The V and J ends lost 2 bases and 3 bases respectively, with 5 bases between them. The CDR3 length is 12 residues. Germline loops: CDR1 MNHEY, CDR2 SVGEGT. In nucleotides, the CDR3 is TGTGCCAGCAGTTACGGACGCTACGAGCAGTACTTC. Translated, it gives CASSYGRYEQYF.

This clonotype has ten or more counts. At one end, the junction sequence differs from germline, possibly due to a read error. V usage is TRBV20-1 and J usage is TRBJ1-4; tentative D call: TRBD1 (5 bases). The CDR3 sequence is 15 residues long. Germline V gene data show CDR1 as DFQATT and CDR2 as SNEGSKA (reference sequence). The DNA for the CDR3 is TGCAGTGCTAGACCCTGGCAGGGAGCTAACGAAAAACTGTTTTTT. Translating it yields CSARPWQGANEKLFF.

This clonotype showed up just a few times. The chain has TRBV7-2 and TRBJ1-1, with TRBD1 matching over 8 bases. This CDR3 has 15 residues. Germline trimming cut 4 bases from V and 4 bases from J; bases unmatched to any gene: 8. The germline V gene has CDR1 SGHTA and CDR2 FQGNSA. The chain's CDR3 is CASSSARTGTTEAFF. As DNA, the CDR3 is TGTGCCAGCAGCTCGGCCCGGACAGGGACCACTGAAGCTTTCTTT.

This clonotype was observed a handful of times. This chain joins TRBV7-2 and TRBJ2-7; 7 nucleotides align to TRBD1. CDR3 length: 15 amino acids. Germline V gene sequence: CDR1 SGHTA, CDR2 FQGNSA. The ends lost 0 bases at V and 2 bases at J; junction bases unmatched: 4. CDR3 coding DNA: TGTGCCAGCAGCTTAGCAGGGACAGCCGCCTACGAGCAGTACTTC. This sequence encodes CASSLAGTAAYEQYF.

This clonotype was picked up many times. The chain's CDR3 is CASSQDLAPDSSYEQYF. For the CDR3, the DNA is TGCGCCAGCAGCCAAGATCTAGCCCCGGACAGCTCCTACGAGCAGTACTTC. This chain connects TRBV4-3 to TRBJ2-7, with D maybe TRBD1 (6 bases). V lost 0 bases, J lost 0 bases, and 15 bases lay in between. The germline gives CDR1 LGHNA, CDR2 YSLEER. CDR3 length: 17 amino acids.

The J gene is TRBJ2-7, the V gene TRBV18; 8 bases are a match to TRBD1. The CDR3 totals 15 residues. Germline trimming cut 6 bases from V and 3 bases from J; bases unmatched to any gene: 10. In germline, CDR1 is KGHSH, CDR2 LQKENI. The CDR3 DNA sequence: TGTGCCAGCTCGTCCGGGACAGGATATATCTACGAGCAGTACTTC. This encodes CASSSGTGYIYEQYF. Full variable domain (outside the CDR3, taken from reference TRBV18 and TRBJ2-7): NAGVMQNPRHLVRRRGQEARLRCSPMKGHSHVYWYRQLPEEGLKFMVYLQKENIIDESGMPKERFSAEFPKEGPSILRIQQVVRGDSAAYFCASSSGTGYIYEQYFGPGTRLTVT.

This clonotype showed up just a few times. This rearrangement joins TRBV30 to TRBJ2-3; D not resolved. The V and J ends lost 2 bases and 2 bases respectively, with 5 bases between them. There are 12 residues in the CDR3. CDR1 and CDR2 from the germline V gene are GTSNPN and SVGIG (reference sequence). The CDR3 region is CAWSSSTDTQYF. CDR3 coding DNA: TGTGCCTGGAGTTCGTCCACAGATACGCAGTATTTT.

The rearrangement joins TRBV20-1 to TRBJ1-1; D uncertain. Looked up from germline, CDR1 is DFQATT and CDR2 is SNEGSKA (reference sequence). This CDR3 is built from 14 residues. V was shortened by 0 bases and J by 1 base, with 9 bases between the two germline ends. The CDR3 region is CSARDEGQNTEAFF. The CDR3 coding sequence is TGCAGTGCTAGAGATGAAGGGCAGAACACTGAAGCTTTCTTT.

V is TRBV3-1 and J is TRBJ2-1; D is possibly TRBD1 (6 bases). The V end was cut by 3 bases, the J end by 6 bases, with 12 bases between. This CDR3 comprises 14 residues. Germline V CDR1 and CDR2: LGHDT, YNNKEL (reference sequence). CDR3 in DNA: TGTGCCAGCAGCCATCTAGGGGGATCCAATGAGCAGTTCTTC. It specifies CASSHLGGSNEQFF.

The chain has TRBV20-1 and TRBJ2-1; 7 bases match TRBD2. CDR1 is DFQATT, CDR2 SNEGSKA, per germline (reference sequence). This CDR3 is 18 amino acids long. The ends lost 0 bases at V and 3 bases at J; junction bases unmatched: 14. The CDR3 here is CSARDEIRGGPHYNEQFF. The CDR3 coding sequence is TGCAGTGCTAGAGACGAGATCCGCGGGGGTCCACACTACAATGAGCAGTTCTTC.

The chain employs TRBV15 and TRBJ1-2; D unresolved. Per germline, CDR1 LNHNV and CDR2 YYDKDF (reference sequence). V lost 3 bases, J lost 2 bases, and 13 bases lay in between. The CDR3 totals 15 residues. For the CDR3, the DNA is TGTGCCACCAGCAGTCCGGGTGTCTTAAACTATGGCTACACCTTC. Translated, it gives CATSSPGVLNYGYTF.

This clonotype was seen once. This chain joins TRBV19 and TRBJ2-1; tentative D call: TRBD1 (5 bases). Trimming pared 5 bases from V and 2 bases from J, leaving 10 bases between. The CDR3 runs to 14 residues. The germline CDR1 and CDR2 sequences are LNHDA and SQIVND (reference sequence). The DNA of the CDR3 is TGTGCCAGTAGTTTGTGGGGCCCCTACAATGAGCAGTTCTTC. It codes for CASSLWGPYNEQFF.

This clonotype was recorded a few times. This chain uses TRBV5-1 with TRBJ1-1; TRBD1 matches 8 bases. V trimming: 0 bases; J trimming: 3 bases; junction bases outside the gene matches: 4. Per germline, CDR1 SGHRS and CDR2 YFSETQ. The CDR3 has 15 residues. CDR3 protein: CASSLVGQGDTEAFF. CDR3 coding DNA: TGCGCCAGCAGCTTGGTTGGACAGGGAGACACTGAAGCTTTCTTT.

This clonotype was observed a few times. CDR3 coding DNA: TGCGCCAGCAGCGCCAATGGAAGGGATCAGCCCCAGCATTTT. It encodes CASSANGRDQPQHF. The chain couples TRBV10-2 to TRBJ1-5; D ambiguous. Germline CDR1 WSHSY, CDR2 SAAADI. This CDR3 spans 14 amino acids. V shed 6 bases and J shed 5 bases, with 14 bases lying between them.